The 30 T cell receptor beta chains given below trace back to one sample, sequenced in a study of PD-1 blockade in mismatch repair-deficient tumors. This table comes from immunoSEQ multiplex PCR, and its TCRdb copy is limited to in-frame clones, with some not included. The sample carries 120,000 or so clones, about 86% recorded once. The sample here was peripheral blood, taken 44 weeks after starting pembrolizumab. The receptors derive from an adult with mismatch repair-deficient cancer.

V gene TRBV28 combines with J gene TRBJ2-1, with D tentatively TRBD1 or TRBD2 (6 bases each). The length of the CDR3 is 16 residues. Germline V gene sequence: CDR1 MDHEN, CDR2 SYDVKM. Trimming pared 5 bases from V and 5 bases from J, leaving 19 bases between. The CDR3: CASSQVWGAPNNEQFF. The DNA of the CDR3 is TGTGCCAGCAGTCAAGTATGGGGGGCGCCGAACAATGAGCAGTTCTTC.

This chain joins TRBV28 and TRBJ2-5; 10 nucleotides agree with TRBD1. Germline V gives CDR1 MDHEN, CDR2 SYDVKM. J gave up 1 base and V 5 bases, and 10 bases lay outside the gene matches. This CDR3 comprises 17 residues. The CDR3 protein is CASSPLPGQGLQETQYF. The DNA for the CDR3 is TGTGCCAGCAGTCCCCTCCCGGGACAGGGGCTCCAAGAGACCCAGTACTTC.

CDR3 region: CASSSGTFMNTEAFF. DNA for the CDR3: TGTGCCAGCAGCTCCGGGACGTTCATGAACACTGAAGCTTTCTTT. The genes are TRBV7-9 and TRBJ1-1; possibly TRBD1 for D (5 bases). Germline V gene lookup returns CDR1 SEHNR and CDR2 FQNEAQ (reference sequence). The length of the CDR3 is 15 residues. The germline V and J ends were trimmed by 4 bases and 0 bases, with 12 bases remaining between them.

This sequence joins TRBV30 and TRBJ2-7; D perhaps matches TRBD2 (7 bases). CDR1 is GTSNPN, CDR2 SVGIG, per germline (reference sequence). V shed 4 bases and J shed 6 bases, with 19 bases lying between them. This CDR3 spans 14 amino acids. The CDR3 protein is CAWKGAPGGGEQYF. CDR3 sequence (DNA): TGTGCCTGGAAAGGGGCCCCGGGGGGCGGCGAGCAGTACTTC.

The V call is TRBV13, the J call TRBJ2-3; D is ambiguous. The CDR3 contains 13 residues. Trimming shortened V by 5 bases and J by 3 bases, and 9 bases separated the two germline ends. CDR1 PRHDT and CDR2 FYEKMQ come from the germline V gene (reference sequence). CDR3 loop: CASSDRLTDTQYF. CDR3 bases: TGTGCCAGCAGCGATAGACTGACAGATACGCAGTATTTT.

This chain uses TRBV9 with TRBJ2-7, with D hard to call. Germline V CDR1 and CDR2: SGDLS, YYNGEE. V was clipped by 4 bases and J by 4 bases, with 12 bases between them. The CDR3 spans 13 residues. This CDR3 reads CASSPHDGYEQYF. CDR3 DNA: TGTGCCAGCAGCCCCCACGATGGGTACGAGCAGTACTTC. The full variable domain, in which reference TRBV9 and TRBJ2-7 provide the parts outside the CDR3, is DSGVTQTPKHLITATGQRVTLRCSPRSGDLSVYWYQQSLDQGLQFLIQYYNGEERAKGNILERFSAQQFPDLHSELNLSSLELGDSALYFCASSPHDGYEQYFGPGTRLTVT.

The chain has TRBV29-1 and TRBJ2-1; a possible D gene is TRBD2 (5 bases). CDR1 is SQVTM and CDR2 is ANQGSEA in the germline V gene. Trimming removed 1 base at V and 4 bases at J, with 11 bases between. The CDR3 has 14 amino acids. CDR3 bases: TGCAGCGTTGAAGTACGGGGAGTTTACAATGAGCAGTTCTTC. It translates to CSVEVRGVYNEQFF.

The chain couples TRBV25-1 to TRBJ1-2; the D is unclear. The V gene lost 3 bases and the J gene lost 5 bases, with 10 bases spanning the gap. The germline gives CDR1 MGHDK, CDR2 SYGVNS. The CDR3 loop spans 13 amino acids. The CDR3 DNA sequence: TGTGCCAGCAGTGATTTGGGCGGATATGGCTACACCTTC. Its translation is CASSDLGGYGYTF.

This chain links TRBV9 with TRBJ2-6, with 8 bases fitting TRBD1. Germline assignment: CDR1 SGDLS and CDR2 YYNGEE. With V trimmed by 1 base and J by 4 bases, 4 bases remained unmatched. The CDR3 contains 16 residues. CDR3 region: CASSVKDRVGANVLTF. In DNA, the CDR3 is TGTGCCAGCAGCGTAAAGGACAGGGTCGGGGCCAACGTCCTGACTTTC.

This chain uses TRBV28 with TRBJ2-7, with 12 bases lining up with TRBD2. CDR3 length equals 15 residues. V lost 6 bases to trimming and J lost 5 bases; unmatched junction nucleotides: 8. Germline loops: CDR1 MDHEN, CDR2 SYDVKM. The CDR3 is CASSHPLAGGDEQYF. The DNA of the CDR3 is TGTGCCAGCAGCCACCCCCTAGCGGGAGGGGACGAGCAGTACTTC.

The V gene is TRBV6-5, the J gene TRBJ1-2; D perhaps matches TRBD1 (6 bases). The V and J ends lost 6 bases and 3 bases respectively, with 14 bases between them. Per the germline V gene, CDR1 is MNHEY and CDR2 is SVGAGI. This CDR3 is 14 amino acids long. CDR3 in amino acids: CASRRGYEDYGYTF. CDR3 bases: TGTGCCAGCAGGAGGGGGTACGAGGACTATGGCTACACCTTC.

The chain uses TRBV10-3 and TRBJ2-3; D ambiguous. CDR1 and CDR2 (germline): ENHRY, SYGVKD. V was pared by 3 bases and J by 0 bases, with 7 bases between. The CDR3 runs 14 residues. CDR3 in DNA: TGTGCCATCAGTGATGGGCTTAGCACAGATACGCAGTATTTT. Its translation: CAISDGLSTDTQYF.

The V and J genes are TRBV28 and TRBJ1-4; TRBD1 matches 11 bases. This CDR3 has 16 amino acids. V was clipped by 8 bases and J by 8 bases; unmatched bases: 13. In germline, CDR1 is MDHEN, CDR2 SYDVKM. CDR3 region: CASAPVGQGDWEKLFF. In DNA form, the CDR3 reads TGTGCCAGCGCCCCCGTGGGACAGGGGGATTGGGAAAAACTGTTTTTT.

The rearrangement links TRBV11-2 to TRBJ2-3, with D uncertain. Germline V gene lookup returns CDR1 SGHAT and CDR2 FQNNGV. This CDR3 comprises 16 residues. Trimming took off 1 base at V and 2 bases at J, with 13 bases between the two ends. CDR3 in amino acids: CASSLGASLHTDTQYF. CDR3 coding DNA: TGTGCCAGCAGCTTAGGGGCATCCCTTCACACAGATACGCAGTATTTT.

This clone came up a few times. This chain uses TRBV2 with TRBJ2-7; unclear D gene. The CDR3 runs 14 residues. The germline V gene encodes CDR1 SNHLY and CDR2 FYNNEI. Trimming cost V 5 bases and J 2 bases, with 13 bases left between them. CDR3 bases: TGTGCCAGCAGTCCCCGAGACACACCCTACGAGCAGTACTTC. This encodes CASSPRDTPYEQYF.

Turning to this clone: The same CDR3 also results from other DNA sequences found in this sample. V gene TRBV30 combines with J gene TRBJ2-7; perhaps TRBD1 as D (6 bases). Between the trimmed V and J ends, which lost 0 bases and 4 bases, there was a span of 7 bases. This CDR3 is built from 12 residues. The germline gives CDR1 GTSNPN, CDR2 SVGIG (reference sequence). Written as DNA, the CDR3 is TGTGCCTGGAGTGTAAGGGGGTACGAGCAGTACTTC. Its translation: CAWSVRGYEQYF.

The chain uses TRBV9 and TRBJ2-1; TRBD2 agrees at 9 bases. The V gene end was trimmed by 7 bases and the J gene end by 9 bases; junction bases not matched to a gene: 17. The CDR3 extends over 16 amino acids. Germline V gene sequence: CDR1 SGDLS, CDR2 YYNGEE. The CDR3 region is CASAAQAGGGVSEQFF. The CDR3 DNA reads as TGTGCCAGCGCGGCCCAAGCGGGAGGAGGAGTGAGTGAGCAGTTCTTC.

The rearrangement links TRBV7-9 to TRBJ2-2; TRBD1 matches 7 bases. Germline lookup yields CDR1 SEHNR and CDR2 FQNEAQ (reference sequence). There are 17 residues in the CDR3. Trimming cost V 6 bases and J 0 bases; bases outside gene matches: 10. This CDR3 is CASRRAGTVANTGELFF. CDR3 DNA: TGTGCCAGCAGGCGAGCCGGGACAGTAGCGAACACCGGGGAGCTGTTTTTT.

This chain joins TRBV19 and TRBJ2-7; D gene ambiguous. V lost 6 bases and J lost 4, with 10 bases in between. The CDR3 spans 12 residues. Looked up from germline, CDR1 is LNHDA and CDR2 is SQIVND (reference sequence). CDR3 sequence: CASSRYGYEQYF. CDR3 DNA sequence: TGTGCCAGTAGCAGGTACGGGTACGAGCAGTACTTC.

CDR3 in amino acids: CASSKEAGGGLAGELFF. DNA of the CDR3: TGTGCCAGTAGTAAGGAAGCGGGAGGGGGTTTAGCCGGGGAGCTGTTTTTT. The chain uses TRBV19 and TRBJ2-2; 10 bases are a match to TRBD2. The CDR3 is 17 amino acids. V shed 4 bases, J shed 6 bases, and the junction held 11 bases outside the gene matches. From germline, CDR1 is LNHDA and CDR2 SQIVND (reference sequence).

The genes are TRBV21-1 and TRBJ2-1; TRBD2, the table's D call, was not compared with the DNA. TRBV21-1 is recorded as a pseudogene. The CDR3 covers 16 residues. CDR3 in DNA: TGTGCCAGCGTGCCTAGCGGGCCCACCAAATACAATGAGCAGTTCTTC. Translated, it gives CASVPSGPTKYNEQFF.

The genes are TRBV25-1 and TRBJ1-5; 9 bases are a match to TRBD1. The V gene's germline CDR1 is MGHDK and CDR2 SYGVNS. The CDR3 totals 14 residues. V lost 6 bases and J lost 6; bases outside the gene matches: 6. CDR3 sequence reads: CASSSTGGGQPQHF. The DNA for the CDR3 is TGTGCCAGCAGCAGTACAGGGGGCGGTCAGCCCCAGCATTTT.

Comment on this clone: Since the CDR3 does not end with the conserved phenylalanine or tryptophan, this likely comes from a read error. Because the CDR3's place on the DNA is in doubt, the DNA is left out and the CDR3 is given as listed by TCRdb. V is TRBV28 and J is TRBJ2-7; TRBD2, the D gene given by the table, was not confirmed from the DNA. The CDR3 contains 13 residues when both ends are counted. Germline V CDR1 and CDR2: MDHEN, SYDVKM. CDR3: CASRGTSGSPVSI.

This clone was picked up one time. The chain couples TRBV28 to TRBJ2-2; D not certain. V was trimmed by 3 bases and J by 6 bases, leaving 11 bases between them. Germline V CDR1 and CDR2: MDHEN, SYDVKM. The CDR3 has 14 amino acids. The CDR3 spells CASSLLGPAGELFF. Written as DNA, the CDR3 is TGTGCCAGCAGTTTGCTAGGGCCCGCCGGGGAGCTGTTTTTT.

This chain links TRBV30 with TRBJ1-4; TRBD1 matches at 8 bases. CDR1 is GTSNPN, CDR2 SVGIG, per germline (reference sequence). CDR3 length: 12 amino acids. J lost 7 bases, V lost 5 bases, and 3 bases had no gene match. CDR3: CAWGQGGEKLFF. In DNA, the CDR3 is TGTGCCTGGGGACAGGGCGGTGAAAAACTGTTTTTT.

The CDR3 DNA is TGTGCCAGCAGCAAGACTAGCTGGACCGGGGAGCTGTTTTTT. Its translation is CASSKTSWTGELFF. This chain joins TRBV7-2 and TRBJ2-2, with 7 positions matching TRBD2. The junction had 5 bases not matched to a gene; V was cut back by 5 bases and J by 5 bases. This CDR3 contains 14 residues. Germline CDR1 SGHTA, CDR2 FQGNSA.

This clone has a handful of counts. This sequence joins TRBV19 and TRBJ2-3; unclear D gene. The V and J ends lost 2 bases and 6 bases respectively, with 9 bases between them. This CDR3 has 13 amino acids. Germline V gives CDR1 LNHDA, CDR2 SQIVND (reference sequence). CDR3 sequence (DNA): TGTGCCAGTAGTATAAAAGGGTCGGATACGCAGTATTTT. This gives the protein CASSIKGSDTQYF.

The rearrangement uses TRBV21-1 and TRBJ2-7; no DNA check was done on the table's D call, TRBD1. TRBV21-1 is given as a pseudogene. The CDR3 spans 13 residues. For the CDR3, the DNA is TGTGCCAGCAGCCAAGAGCAGGGTCCCGAGCAGTACTTC. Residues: CASSQEQGPEQYF.

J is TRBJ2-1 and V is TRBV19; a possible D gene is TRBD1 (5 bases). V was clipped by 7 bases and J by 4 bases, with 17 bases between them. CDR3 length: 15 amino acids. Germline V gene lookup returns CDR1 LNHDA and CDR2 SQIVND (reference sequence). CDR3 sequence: CASTPGASSYNEQFF. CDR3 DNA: TGTGCCAGTACCCCTGGGGCTTCGTCTTACAATGAGCAGTTCTTC.

CDR3 protein: CASSRTRGGDYGYTF. In nucleotides, the CDR3 is TGTGCCAGTAGTAGGACGAGGGGCGGGGACTATGGCTACACCTTC. The chain is built from TRBV19 and TRBJ1-2; D might be TRBD1 (5 bases). The CDR3 is made up of 15 amino acids. CDR1 is LNHDA, CDR2 SQIVND, per germline (reference sequence). The V and J ends lost 4 bases and 3 bases respectively, with 15 bases between them.